Shown below are 12 T cell receptor beta chains from a single sample sequenced in a study of T cell changes during pregnancy in multiple sclerosis. The method was immunoSEQ multiplex PCR; TCRdb's version includes in-frame clones alone and lacks a portion of them. The repertoire holds tens of thousands of clones, about 90% seen once, with about 27% in the top ten. Sequenced material: CD8+ T cells from peripheral blood mononuclear cells, taken before pregnancy. All receptors derive from a female donor with multiple sclerosis, enrolled in a pregnancy study.

The gene calls are TRBV9 and TRBJ1-1, with D perhaps TRBD1 (6 bases). Per germline, CDR1 SGDLS and CDR2 YYNGEE. V was shortened by 2 bases and J by 1 base, with 12 bases between the two germline ends. The CDR3 totals 15 residues. The CDR3 spells CASSVGGRGNTEAFF. CDR3 sequence (DNA): TGTGCCAGCAGCGTCGGGGGGCGAGGGAACACTGAAGCTTTCTTT.

V usage is TRBV7-8 and J usage is TRBJ2-5, with 9 bases matching TRBD2. V trimming: 2 bases; J trimming: 12 bases; junction bases outside the gene matches: 10. There are 14 residues in the CDR3. Germline V CDR1 and CDR2: SGHVS, FQNEAQ. The CDR3, as DNA: TGTGCCAGCAGCTTAAAGCGGGGGGCCGCCGGGGAGTACTTC. Translated, it gives CASSLKRGAAGEYF.

The CDR3 protein is CASGSGGRDTGELFF. The CDR3 DNA reads as TGTGCCAGCGGTTCCGGAGGGCGGGACACCGGGGAGCTGTTTTTT. The gene calls are TRBV2 and TRBJ2-2, with D maybe TRBD2 (6 bases). CDR3 length equals 15 residues. Germline V gene data show CDR1 as SNHLY and CDR2 as FYNNEI. Trimming left V 8 bases short and J 3 bases short, with 16 bases between.

This clone appeared once. V usage is TRBV7-8 and J usage is TRBJ1-5; TRBD1 agrees at 9 bases. The CDR3 is 16 residues long. With 5 bases clipped from V and 0 bases from J, the junction kept 5 bases outside the gene matches. Germline V lookup: CDR1 SGHVS, CDR2 FQNEAQ. The CDR3 DNA reads TGTGCCAGCAGCCGACTGACAGGGGGTAGCAATCAGCCCCAGCATTTT. It is translated as CASSRLTGGSNQPQHF.

The chain combines TRBV7-9 with TRBJ2-5; 7 bases align to TRBD1. CDR3 length: 14 residues. J gave up 5 bases and V 8 bases, and 11 bases lay outside the gene matches. The germline V gene has CDR1 SEHNR and CDR2 FQNEAQ (reference sequence). CDR3 protein: CASADRQGRETQYF. The CDR3 DNA reads as TGTGCCAGCGCGGACAGACAGGGTCGGGAGACCCAGTACTTC. Supplemented by reference TRBV7-9 and TRBJ2-5, the full variable domain reads DTGVSQNPRHKITKRGQNVTFRCDPISEHNRLYWYRQTLGQGPEFLTYFQNEAQLEKSRLLSDRFSAERPKGSFSTLEIQRTEQGDSAMYLCASADRQGRETQYFGPGTRLLVL.

The chain uses TRBV14 and TRBJ2-7; 9 nucleotides line up with TRBD1. This CDR3 is built from 16 residues. Germline V gene sequence: CDR1 SGHDN, CDR2 FVKESK. V was pared by 0 bases and J by 2 bases, with 5 bases of the junction left unmatched. CDR3 residues: CASSQEYRDRAYEQYF. The CDR3 DNA reads as TGTGCCAGCAGCCAAGAGTACCGGGACAGGGCCTACGAGCAGTACTTC.

This clone qualifies as medium-sized. Other DNA sequences in the sample encode the same CDR3. The gene calls are TRBV7-8 and TRBJ2-7; 7 bases agree with TRBD1. Germline V CDR1 and CDR2: SGHVS, FQNEAQ. The CDR3 is made up of 13 amino acids. Trimming at V came to 8 bases and at J to 4 bases, leaving 8 bases not matched to a gene. The CDR3, as DNA: TGTGCCAGCGCCAAAGGGACAGCTTACGAGCAGTACTTC. This encodes CASAKGTAYEQYF.

The CDR3 is CAEWGGQDSLPQETQYF. CDR3 nucleotide sequence: TGTGCCGAATGGGGCGGGCAGGACAGCCTCCCACAAGAGACCCAGTACTTC. The chain is built from TRBV10-3 and TRBJ2-5, with D tentatively TRBD1 (6 bases). This CDR3 has 17 residues. Trimming took off 11 bases at V and 2 bases at J, with 27 bases between the two ends. Germline V gives CDR1 ENHRY, CDR2 SYGVKD.

This chain uses TRBV13 with TRBJ2-1; tentative D call: TRBD2 (6 bases). Between the trimmed V and J ends, which lost 2 bases and 9 bases, there was a span of 23 bases. Germline CDR1 and CDR2: PRHDT and FYEKMQ (reference sequence). This CDR3 region has 17 residues. CDR3 sequence reads: CASSLRRLGSGGFEQFF. In DNA, the CDR3 is TGTGCCAGCAGCTTACGAAGACTAGGGAGCGGCGGTTTTGAGCAGTTCTTC.

The CDR3 sequence: CASSPRVGLAKNIQYF. In DNA form, the CDR3 reads TGTGCCAGCAGTCCCCGGGTCGGTTTAGCCAAAAACATTCAGTACTTC. The chain carries TRBV28 and TRBJ2-4; D uncertain. The V gene's germline CDR1 is MDHEN and CDR2 SYDVKM. V lost 5 bases to trimming and J lost 0 bases, with 14 bases between them. The CDR3 runs 16 residues.

V usage is TRBV27 and J usage is TRBJ2-7; maybe TRBD1 (5 bases). This CDR3 region has 17 residues. Trimming pared 3 bases from V and 4 bases from J, leaving 22 bases between. Germline V gene lookup returns CDR1 MNHEY and CDR2 SMNVEV (reference sequence). The DNA for the CDR3 is TGTGCCAGCAGTTTTGCCCTTGGGGCCCGCTGGGTGTACGAGCAGTACTTC. It is translated as CASSFALGARWVYEQYF.

This clone was counted once. The J gene is TRBJ2-5, the V gene TRBV9; possible D gene TRBD2, 6 bases. Trimming shortened V by 2 bases and J by 3 bases, and 8 bases separated the two germline ends. Germline V lookup: CDR1 SGDLS, CDR2 YYNGEE. CDR3 length equals 13 residues. The CDR3 region is CASSVGLEETQYF. The CDR3 DNA follows: TGTGCCAGCAGCGTGGGACTTGAAGAGACCCAGTACTTC.